Shown below are 3 T cell receptor beta chains from a single sample sequenced in a study of graft-versus-host responses after intestinal transplantation. Method: immunoSEQ multiplex PCR; TCRdb's copy keeps in-frame clones and lacks some. This sample yields roughly 100,000 clones, of which 91% are seen a single time; about 0.18% belongs to the top ten. Their antigens are not known. The material sequenced was unstimulated CD4+ T cells sorted from spleen or lymph node cells, taken before transplant. The receptor source for this set is a human donor who was the organ donor for an intestinal transplant.

Only one count was recorded for this clone. V is TRBV6-5 and J is TRBJ1-1, with TRBD1 matching over 7 bases. Per the germline V gene, CDR1 is MNHEY and CDR2 is SVGAGI. The CDR3 has 15 residues. With 2 bases clipped from V and 1 base from J, the junction kept 4 bases outside the gene matches. The CDR3 protein is CASSYVRGRNTEAFF. The CDR3 DNA reads TGTGCCAGCAGTTACGTGAGGGGGCGGAACACTGAAGCTTTCTTT.

CDR3 amino acids: CASSHSSGVGETQYF. The CDR3 region has the DNA TGTGCCAGCAGCCACAGCAGCGGGGTTGGGGAGACCCAGTACTTC. The chain combines TRBV4-2 with TRBJ2-5; 7 bases map to TRBD2. J gave up 5 bases and V 3 bases, and 9 bases lay outside the gene matches. This CDR3 has 15 residues. Germline V lookup: CDR1 LGHNA, CDR2 YNFKEQ.

The V gene is TRBV9, the J gene TRBJ1-6; 7 bases are a match to TRBD1. The V gene's germline CDR1 is SGDLS and CDR2 YYNGEE. This CDR3 spans 18 amino acids. The V gene end was trimmed by 1 base and the J gene end by 4 bases; junction bases not matched to a gene: 11. The CDR3 region is CASSVTDGQDLYNSPLHF. DNA of the CDR3: TGTGCCAGCAGCGTAACCGATGGACAGGACCTATATAATTCACCCCTCCACTTT.